This TCR beta chain was sequenced for a study of early T cells in non-severe SARS-CoV-2 infection. General study results and limits: Matches to VDJdb favored anti-spike CD8 responses and missed private and CD4 specificities.

Regarding this clonotype: Its antigen is currently unknown.

Tagging with unique molecular identifiers was applied to individual cDNA molecules. TCRdb reprocessed the 5' RACE reads with MiXCR, giving one entry per CDR3 protein. Of roughly 45,000 distinct CDR3 sequences in the sample, approximately 10% are singletons; the top ten hold more than 9%. CDR1 and CDR2 (germline): LNHDA, SQIVND (reference sequence). The length of the CDR3 is 11 residues. V lost 8 bases to trimming and J lost 8 bases, with 13 bases between them. The TCR was taken from an adult who was a healthcare worker with PCR-confirmed SARS-CoV-2 infection or an uninfected control (not recorded which). Material for sequencing was whole blood. The V and J genes are TRBV19 and TRBJ2-7; either TRBD1 or TRBD2 may supply D (5 bases each). This CDR3 reads CASGTAYQQYF. The CDR3 DNA follows: TGTGCCAGTGGGACCGCGTACCAGCAGTACTTC. Full variable domain (missing parts from reference TRBV19 and TRBJ2-7): DGGITQSPKYLFRKEGQNVTLSCEQNLNHDAMYWYRQDPGQGLRLIYYSQIVNDFQKGDIAEGYSVSREKKESFPLTVTSAQKNPTAFYLCASGTAYQQYFGPGTRLTVT.